This is a list of T cell receptor beta chains from one sample in a study of blood T cell repertoires in COVID-19. Sequencing used immunoSEQ multiplex PCR; TCRdb keeps in-frame clones, though not all of them. The sample includes about 310,000 clones, roughly 86% seen only once; the top ten take just under 9.5%. The sample comprised PBMCs or T cells enriched from blood (not recorded which). These receptors all stem from a woman aged 25 to 39 who had recovered from COVID-19. Each CDR3 is given with its conserved first and last residue. A D gene is named only where the DNA matches it firmly. Expanded clones get a size class; other rows say once, few or many, or leave the size out.

CDR3 protein | CDR3 DNA | D gene | CDR3 length | J gene | V gene | clone size
CASSLKGLAGASSYNEQFF | TGTGCCAGCAGCTTGAAGGGACTAGCGGGAGCGAGCTCCTACAATGAGCAGTTCTTC | TRBD2 | 19 | TRBJ2-1 | TRBV7-3 | .
CASSETHRTPYSNQPQHF | TGTGCCAGCAGTGAAACCCACAGGACACCATATAGCAATCAGCCCCAGCATTTT | . | 18 | TRBJ1-5 | TRBV2 | many
CASSQVGGTGTQTQYF | TGCGCCAGCAGCCAAGTAGGTGGGACAGGGACACAGACCCAGTACTTC | TRBD1 | 16 | TRBJ2-5 | TRBV4-1 | .
CASSPARGDDGELFF | TGTGCCAGCTCTCCCGCCAGGGGGGACGACGGGGAGCTGTTTTTT | . | 15 | TRBJ2-2 | TRBV18 | .
CASSYDRADTQYF | TGCGCCAGCAGTTACGACAGGGCCGATACGCAGTATTTT | TRBD1 | 13 | TRBJ2-3 | TRBV5-1 | .
CASRSGVAYEQYF | TGTGCCAGCAGGTCAGGGGTCGCCTACGAGCAGTACTTC | . | 13 | TRBJ2-7 | TRBV3-1/TRBV3-2 | .
CASSDSGSGGDTQYF | TGTGCCAGCAGTGACAGCGGGAGCGGGGGAGATACGCAGTATTTT | TRBD2 | 15 | TRBJ2-3 | TRBV6-4 | .
CASTESGANVLTF | TGTGCCAGCACAGAATCTGGGGCCAACGTCCTGACTTTC | . | 13 | TRBJ2-6 | TRBV28 | .
CASSPPGLIYNEQFF | TGTGCCAGCAGTCCGCCGGGACTCATCTACAATGAGCAGTTCTTC | . | 15 | TRBJ2-1 | TRBV27 | .
CASSMKGPGNEQFF | TGTGCCAGCAGCATGAAGGGCCCAGGGAATGAGCAGTTCTTC | . | 14 | TRBJ2-1 | TRBV21-1 | .
CASSSWTGGDSEKLFF | TGTGCCAGCAGTTCCTGGACAGGGGGCGACTCTGAAAAACTGTTTTTT | TRBD1 | 16 | TRBJ1-4 | TRBV27 | .
CASRKEGQTNTEAFF | TGTGCCAGCAGGAAAGAAGGACAGACGAACACTGAAGCTTTCTTT | . | 15 | TRBJ1-1 | TRBV7-2 | .
CASSQSDVDGAENSPLHF | TGTGCCAGCAGCCAGTCCGATGTGGATGGTGCGGAAAATTCACCCCTCCACTTT | . | 18 | TRBJ1-6 | TRBV3-1/TRBV3-2 | .
CASSPSLAAGKETQYF | TGTGCCAGCAGCCCATCCTTAGCGGCAGGAAAAGAGACCCAGTACTTC | . | 16 | TRBJ2-5 | TRBV7-2 | once
CASSQDEEHSSYEQYF | TGTGCCAGCAGCCAAGATGAGGAGCATAGCTCCTACGAGCAGTACTTC | . | 16 | TRBJ2-7 | TRBV4-2 | .
CASSLPRQETQYF | TGTGCCAGCAGCTTGCCCAGACAAGAGACCCAGTACTTC | . | 13 | TRBJ2-5 | TRBV5-4 | .
CASRRGHPNTEAFF | TGTGCCAGCAGGAGAGGACACCCGAACACTGAAGCTTTCTTT | . | 14 | TRBJ1-1 | TRBV2 | .
CASSLAGAETQYF | TGTGCCAGCAGTTTAGCAGGGGCAGAGACCCAGTACTTC | . | 13 | TRBJ2-5 | TRBV28 | .
CASSPQLEETQYF | TGCGCCAGCAGCCCTCAACTAGAAGAGACCCAGTACTTC | . | 13 | TRBJ2-5 | TRBV4-3 | .
CAWSVRHSTFSYEQYF | TGTGCCTGGAGTGTACGTCACAGCACCTTTTCCTACGAGCAGTACTTC | . | 16 | TRBJ2-7 | TRBV30 | .
CASRPPGLAGVEQFF | TGTGCCAGCAGACCCCCGGGACTAGCGGGAGTGGAGCAGTTCTTC | TRBD2 | 15 | TRBJ2-1 | TRBV6-5 | .
CASSSTGSGQPQHF | TGTGCCAGCAGCTCAACAGGTTCGGGTCAGCCCCAGCATTTT | . | 14 | TRBJ1-5 | TRBV11-3 | few
CASSIGTEAEAFF | TGTGCCAGCTCAATCGGGACAGAGGCTGAAGCTTTCTTT | TRBD1 | 13 | TRBJ1-1 | TRBV18 | .
CASSLGPGQGISQYF | TGTGCCAGCAGCTTAGGCCCGGGACAGGGTATTTCCCAGTACTTC | TRBD1 | 15 | TRBJ2-5 | TRBV7-6 | .
CASTRQYSSEKLFF | TGTGCCAGCACCCGACAGTATTCAAGTGAAAAACTGTTTTTT | . | 14 | TRBJ1-4 | TRBV6-5 | few
CAWGYRGTDTQYF | TGTGCCTGGGGATATCGGGGGACAGATACGCAGTATTTT | . | 13 | TRBJ2-3 | TRBV30 | .
CASRSHANTEAFF | TGTGCCAGCAGGAGTCATGCGAACACTGAAGCTTTCTTT | . | 13 | TRBJ1-1 | TRBV11-2 | .
CASSPTLSQFF | TGTGCCAGCAGCCCTACCCTGTCGCAGTTCTTC | . | 11 | TRBJ2-1 | TRBV7-6 | .
CASSDFSGRNFNEQFF | TGTGCCAGCAGTGACTTTAGCGGGAGGAATTTCAATGAGCAGTTCTTC | TRBD2 | 16 | TRBJ2-1 | TRBV6-4 | .
CASSQVLNSPLHF | TGCGCCAGCAGCCAAGTCCTAAATTCACCCCTCCACTTT | . | 13 | TRBJ1-6 | TRBV4-3 | .
CASSLGGVGNTEAFF | TGTGCCAGCAGCTTAGGAGGTGTTGGGAACACTGAAGCTTTCTTT | . | 15 | TRBJ1-1 | TRBV11-3 | .
CATSRGAGGGQPQHF | TGTGCCACCAGCAGAGGGGCTGGGGGAGGACAGCCCCAGCATTTT | . | 15 | TRBJ1-5 | TRBV15 | few
CASSLPDRVGGYTF | TGTGCCAGCAGCCTACCGGACAGGGTTGGCGGCTACACCTTC | TRBD1 | 14 | TRBJ1-2 | TRBV3-1/TRBV3-2 | .
CASSISGRATDNEQFF | TGCGCCAGCAGCATTAGCGGGAGGGCCACGGACAATGAGCAGTTCTTC | TRBD2 | 16 | TRBJ2-1 | TRBV5-1 | .
CASSQDSEPYNEQFF | TGTGCCAGCAGCCAAGATAGTGAACCCTACAATGAGCAGTTCTTC | . | 15 | TRBJ2-1 | TRBV3-1/TRBV3-2 | .
CASSLTDNTEAFF | TGTGCCAGTAGCCTAACAGATAACACTGAAGCTTTCTTT | . | 13 | TRBJ1-1 | TRBV19 | .
CASRETGKDPNAYEQYF | TGTGCCAGCAGAGAAACAGGGAAAGATCCGAACGCCTACGAGCAGTACTTC | . | 17 | TRBJ2-7 | TRBV2 | .
CASSGTGTYEQYF | TGTGCCAGCAGCGGGACAGGGACCTACGAGCAGTACTTC | TRBD1 | 13 | TRBJ2-7 | TRBV12-3/TRBV12-4 | .
CASSEQGQGFYEQYF | TGTGCCAGCAGTGAACAGGGACAGGGATTCTACGAGCAGTACTTC | TRBD1 | 15 | TRBJ2-7 | TRBV2 | .
CASSWAGSNQPQHF | TGTGCCAGCAGTTGGGCCGGCAGCAATCAGCCCCAGCATTTT | . | 14 | TRBJ1-5 | TRBV27 | .
CASSQGTGVYEQYF | TGTGCCAGCAGCCAAGGCACAGGGGTCTACGAGCAGTACTTC | TRBD1 | 14 | TRBJ2-7 | TRBV4-2 | once
CASSLIPGRGSYNEQFF | TGTGCCAGCAGCTTGATCCCCGGGAGGGGGTCCTACAATGAGCAGTTCTTC | TRBD2 | 17 | TRBJ2-1 | TRBV7-8 | .
CASSLGGKYEQYF | TGTGCCAGCAGCTTAGGGGGCAAGTACGAGCAGTACTTC | . | 13 | TRBJ2-7 | TRBV11-1 | .
CASSQLAGDDTGELFF | TGCGCCAGCAGCCAGTTAGCGGGAGATGACACCGGGGAGCTGTTTTTT | TRBD2 | 16 | TRBJ2-2 | TRBV4-3 | .
CASSRGTGTSERYSYNEQFF | TGCGCCAGCAGCCGGGGAACCGGGACTAGCGAACGGTACTCCTACAATGAGCAGTTCTTC | TRBD2 | 20 | TRBJ2-1 | TRBV4-1 | .
CASSLGGEIADTQYF | TGTGCCAGCAGTTTAGGTGGGGAGATAGCGGATACGCAGTATTTT | . | 15 | TRBJ2-3 | TRBV28 | .
CASPATGGKGANVLTF | TGTGCCAGCCCCGCCACGGGCGGGAAGGGGGCCAACGTCCTGACTTTC | . | 16 | TRBJ2-6 | TRBV7-2 | .
CASSPGLAGGKYPSGANVLTF | TGTGCCAGCAGTCCGGGACTAGCGGGAGGAAAGTATCCCTCTGGGGCCAACGTCCTGACTTTC | TRBD2 | 21 | TRBJ2-6 | TRBV28 | .
CANTPQGAHLKAFF | TGTGCCAACACGCCGCAGGGGGCGCATCTAAAAGCTTTCTTT | TRBD1 | 14 | TRBJ1-1 | TRBV28 | .
CASSYQDRYNEQFF | TGTGCCAGCAGCTACCAGGACAGGTACAATGAGCAGTTCTTC | TRBD1 | 14 | TRBJ2-1 | TRBV11-2 | .
CASRRGHNYSNQPQHF | TGTGCCAGCAGGAGGGGACACAATTATAGCAATCAGCCCCAGCATTTT | . | 16 | TRBJ1-5 | TRBV25-1 | .
CASYLAETQYF | TGTGCTAGCTACCTAGCAGAGACCCAGTACTTC | . | 11 | TRBJ2-5 | TRBV12-5 | few
CASSSRRGPNTEAFF | TGTGCCAGCAGCTCGAGGCGGGGTCCGAACACTGAAGCTTTCTTT | . | 15 | TRBJ1-1 | TRBV5-5 | .